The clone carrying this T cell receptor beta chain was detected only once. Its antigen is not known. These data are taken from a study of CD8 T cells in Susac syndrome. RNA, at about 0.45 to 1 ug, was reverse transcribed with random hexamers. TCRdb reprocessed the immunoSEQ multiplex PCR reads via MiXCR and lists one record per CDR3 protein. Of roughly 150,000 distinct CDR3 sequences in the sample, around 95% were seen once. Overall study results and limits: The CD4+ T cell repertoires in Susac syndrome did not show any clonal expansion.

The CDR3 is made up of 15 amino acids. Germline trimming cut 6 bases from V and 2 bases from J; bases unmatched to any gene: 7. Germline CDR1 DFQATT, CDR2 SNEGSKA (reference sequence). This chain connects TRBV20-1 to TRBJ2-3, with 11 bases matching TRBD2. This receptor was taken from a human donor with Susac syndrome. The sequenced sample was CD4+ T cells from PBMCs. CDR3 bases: TGCAGTGCCTCCGGGACTAGCGGAACCACAGATACGCAGTATTTT. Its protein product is CSASGTSGTTDTQYF.